This is a list of T cell receptor beta chains from one sample in a study of blood T cell repertoires in COVID-19. Sequenced by immunoSEQ multiplex PCR; TCRdb stores in-frame clones only, minus some. The profile shows some 320,000 clones, roughly 90% of them singletons. The sample was PBMCs or T cells enriched from blood (not recorded which). These receptors all stem from a woman aged 25 to 39 who had been exposed to COVID-19. Each CDR3 is given with its conserved first and last residue. The D gene is left open where the match is weak. Size is omitted from some rows. Given values are once, few, many or a class for expanded clones.

TRBJ1-5	TRBV4-2	.	.	CASSQGDPGRRNQPQHF	TGTGCCAGCAGCCAAGGGGATCCAGGGCGTCGCAATCAGCCCCAGCATTTT
TRBJ2-7	TRBV5-4	TRBD1	once	CASSSPDRGDEQYF	TGTGCCAGCAGCTCCCCCGACAGGGGAGACGAGCAGTACTTC
TRBJ2-1	TRBV12-3/TRBV12-4	TRBD2	.	CASTSGVNNEQFF	TGTGCCAGCACGAGCGGGGTAAACAATGAGCAGTTCTTC
TRBJ2-3	TRBV2	.	.	CASSEGAARPTDTQYF	TGTGCCAGCAGTGAAGGGGCCGCCAGACCCACAGATACGCAGTATTTT
TRBJ1-1	TRBV7-6	.	once	CASSLEWQGMGNTEAFF	TGTGCCAGCAGCTTAGAATGGCAGGGGATGGGGAACACTGAAGCTTTCTTT
TRBJ2-1	TRBV3-1/TRBV3-2	TRBD2	.	CASSQDRGLAGSNEQFF	TGTGCCAGCAGCCAAGATCGAGGACTAGCGGGCTCCAATGAGCAGTTCTTC
TRBJ2-7	TRBV4-1	TRBD1	.	CASSPTGQGAHEQYF	TGCGCCAGCAGCCCAACGGGACAGGGGGCCCACGAGCAGTACTTC
TRBJ2-6	TRBV7-2	.	.	CASRRESGANVLTF	TGTGCCAGCAGAAGGGAGTCCGGGGCCAACGTCCTGACTTTC
TRBJ1-6	TRBV2	.	.	CASSVQGRLINSPLHF	TGTGCCAGCAGTGTCCAGGGAAGACTTATTAATTCACCCCTCCACTTT
TRBJ1-4	TRBV7-9	TRBD1	.	CASSSTGQLNEKLFF	TGTGCCAGCAGTTCTACGGGACAGCTTAATGAAAAACTGTTTTTT
TRBJ2-7	TRBV15	.	.	CATSRPRGYEQYF	TGTGCCACCAGCAGACCTCGGGGCTACGAGCAGTACTTC
TRBJ1-1	TRBV10-3	TRBD1	once	CAISDGTDMNTEAFF	TGTGCCATCAGTGACGGGACAGACATGAACACTGAAGCTTTCTTT
TRBJ2-7	TRBV7-9	TRBD1	.	CASSPRQGPYEQYF	TGTGCCAGCAGCCCGCGACAGGGTCCCTACGAGCAGTACTTC
TRBJ1-2	TRBV19	TRBD1	.	CASAKGTAPLGYTF	TGTGCCAGTGCAAAGGGGACAGCCCCCCTTGGCTACACCTTC
TRBJ1-2	TRBV4-3	.	.	CASSPDSGGSSGYTF	TGCGCCAGCAGCCCAGATTCGGGAGGGAGTAGTGGCTACACCTTC
TRBJ2-7	TRBV5-1	.	.	CASSLGHKSSYEQYF	TGCGCCAGCAGCCTAGGTCATAAGAGCTCCTACGAGCAGTACTTC
TRBJ2-2	TRBV19	TRBD1	.	CASSRRTGGGIRNTGELFF	TGTGCCAGTAGTCGGCGGACAGGGGGAGGGATAAGGAACACCGGGGAGCTGTTTTTT
TRBJ1-1	TRBV3-1/TRBV3-2	.	.	CASSHDSNTEAFF	TGTGCCAGCAGCCACGACTCGAACACTGAAGCTTTCTTT
TRBJ1-6	TRBV4-1	TRBD1	.	CASSQKQGAYNSPLHF	TGCGCCAGCAGCCAAAAACAGGGGGCTTATAATTCACCCCTCCACTTT
TRBJ1-2	TRBV6-5	TRBD1	.	CASSYSIGTAYGYTF	TGTGCCAGCAGTTACTCGATAGGGACAGCTTATGGCTACACCTTC
TRBJ1-4	TRBV29-1	.	.	CSVVLSTNEKLFF	TGCAGCGTTGTGCTATCAACTAATGAAAAACTGTTTTTT
TRBJ1-4	TRBV20-1	.	few	CGISTNEKLFF	TGCGGCATCTCAACTAATGAAAAACTGTTTTTT
TRBJ1-5	TRBV10-1	TRBD1	.	CASSGLGQVGNQPQHF	TGCGCCAGCAGTGGACTAGGACAGGTAGGAAATCAGCCCCAGCATTTT
TRBJ1-6	TRBV7-3	TRBD1	.	CASSPQGTANSPLHF	TGTGCCAGCAGCCCCCAAGGGACAGCCAATTCACCCCTCCACTTT
TRBJ1-2	TRBV29-1	.	.	CSVVTEYGYTF	TGCAGCGTTGTGACAGAGTATGGCTACACCTTC
TRBJ2-7	TRBV7-6	TRBD1	.	CASSRLGQGSSYEQYF	TGTGCCAGCAGCCGCCTGGGACAGGGATCCTCCTACGAGCAGTACTTC